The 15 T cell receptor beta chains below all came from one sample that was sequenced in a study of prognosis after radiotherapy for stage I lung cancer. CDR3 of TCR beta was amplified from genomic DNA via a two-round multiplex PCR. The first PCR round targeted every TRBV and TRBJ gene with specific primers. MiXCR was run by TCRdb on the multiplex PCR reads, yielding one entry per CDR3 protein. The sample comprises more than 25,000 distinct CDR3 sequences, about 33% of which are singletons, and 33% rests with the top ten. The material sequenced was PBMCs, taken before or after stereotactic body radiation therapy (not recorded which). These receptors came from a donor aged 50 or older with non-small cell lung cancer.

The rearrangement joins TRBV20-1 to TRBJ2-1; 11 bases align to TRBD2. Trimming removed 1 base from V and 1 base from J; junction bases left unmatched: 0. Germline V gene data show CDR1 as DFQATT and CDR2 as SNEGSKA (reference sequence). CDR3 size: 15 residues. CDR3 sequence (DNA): TGCAGTGCTAGAGGGACTAGCGGGTCCTACAATGAGCAGTTCTTC. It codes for CSARGTSGSYNEQFF.

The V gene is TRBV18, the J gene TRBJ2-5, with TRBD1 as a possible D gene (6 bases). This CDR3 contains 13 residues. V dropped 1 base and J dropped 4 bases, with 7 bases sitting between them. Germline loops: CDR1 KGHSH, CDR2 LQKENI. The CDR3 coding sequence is TGTGCCAGCTCACCACTGACAGGAGAGACCCAGTACTTC. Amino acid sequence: CASSPLTGETQYF.

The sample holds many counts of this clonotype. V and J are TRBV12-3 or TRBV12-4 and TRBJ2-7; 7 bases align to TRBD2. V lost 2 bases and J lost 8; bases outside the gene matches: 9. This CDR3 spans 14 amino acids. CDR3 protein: CASSLKVTSDKQYF. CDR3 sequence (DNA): TGTGCCAGCAGTTTAAAGGTAACTAGCGATAAGCAGTACTTC.

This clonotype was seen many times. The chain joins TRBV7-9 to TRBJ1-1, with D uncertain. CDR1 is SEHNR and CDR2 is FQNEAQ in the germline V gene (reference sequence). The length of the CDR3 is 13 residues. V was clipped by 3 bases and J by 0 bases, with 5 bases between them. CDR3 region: CASSFEMNTEAFF. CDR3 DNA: TGTGCCAGCAGCTTCGAAATGAACACTGAAGCTTTCTTT.

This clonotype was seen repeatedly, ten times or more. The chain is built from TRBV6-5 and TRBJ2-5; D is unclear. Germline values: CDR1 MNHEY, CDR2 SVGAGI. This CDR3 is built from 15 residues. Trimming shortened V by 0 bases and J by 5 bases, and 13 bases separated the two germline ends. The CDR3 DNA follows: TGTGCCAGCAGTTACTCAAGGACCCCATTGGAGACCCAGTACTTC. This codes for CASSYSRTPLETQYF.

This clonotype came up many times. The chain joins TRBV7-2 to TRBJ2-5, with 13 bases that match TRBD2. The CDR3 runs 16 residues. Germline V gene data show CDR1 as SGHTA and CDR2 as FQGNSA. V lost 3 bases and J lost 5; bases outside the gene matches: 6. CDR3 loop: CASSFYLLAGGETQYF. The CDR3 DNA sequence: TGTGCCAGCAGCTTCTACCTACTAGCGGGAGGGGAGACCCAGTACTTC.

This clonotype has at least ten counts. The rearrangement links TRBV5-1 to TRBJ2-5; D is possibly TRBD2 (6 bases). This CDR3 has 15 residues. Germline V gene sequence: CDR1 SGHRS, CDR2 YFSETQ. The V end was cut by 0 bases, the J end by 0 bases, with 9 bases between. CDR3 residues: CASSLVGTYQETQYF. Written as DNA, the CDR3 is TGCGCCAGCAGCTTGGTAGGGACTTACCAAGAGACCCAGTACTTC. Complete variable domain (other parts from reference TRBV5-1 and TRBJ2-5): KAGVTQTPRYLIKTRGQQVTLSCSPISGHRSVSWYQQTPGQGLQFLFEYFSETQRNKGNFPGRFSGRQFSNSRSEMNVSTLELGDSALYLCASSLVGTYQETQYFGPGTRLLVL.

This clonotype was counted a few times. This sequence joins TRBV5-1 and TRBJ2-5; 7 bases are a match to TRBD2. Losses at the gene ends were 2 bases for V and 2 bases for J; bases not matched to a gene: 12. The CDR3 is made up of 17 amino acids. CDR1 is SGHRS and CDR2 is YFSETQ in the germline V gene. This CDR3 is CASSLYSGGSRQETQYF. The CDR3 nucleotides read TGCGCCAGCAGCTTATATAGTGGCGGGAGTCGACAAGAGACCCAGTACTTC.

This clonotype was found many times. CDR3 region: CASLASGSVKGSYNEQFF. CDR3 nucleotide sequence: TGTGCTAGTTTGGCTAGCGGGAGCGTTAAGGGGTCCTACAATGAGCAGTTCTTC. The chain employs TRBV12-5 and TRBJ2-1; the match to TRBD2 covers 10 bases. CDR3 length equals 18 residues. Germline V lookup: CDR1 LGHNT, CDR2 FRNRAP. Losses at the gene ends were 8 bases for V and 1 base for J; bases not matched to a gene: 14.

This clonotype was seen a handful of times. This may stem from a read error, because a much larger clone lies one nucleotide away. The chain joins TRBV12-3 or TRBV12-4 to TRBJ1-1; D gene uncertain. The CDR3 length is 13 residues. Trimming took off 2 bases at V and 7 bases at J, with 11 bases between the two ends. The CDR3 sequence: CASSLSLSGEAFF. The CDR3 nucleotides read TGTGCCAGCAGTTTATCTTTATCAGGTGAAGCTTTCTTT.

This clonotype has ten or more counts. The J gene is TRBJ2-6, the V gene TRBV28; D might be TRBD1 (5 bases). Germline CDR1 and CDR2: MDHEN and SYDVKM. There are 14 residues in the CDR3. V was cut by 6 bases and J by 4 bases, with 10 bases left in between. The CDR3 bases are TGTGCCAGCAGCGTCAGGGCCGGGGCCAACGTCCTGACTTTC. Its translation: CASSVRAGANVLTF.

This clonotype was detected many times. In nucleotides, the CDR3 is TGTGCCACCAGTGGTGGGGGAGACACCGGGGAGCTGTTTTTT. Its translation: CATSGGGDTGELFF. The V call is TRBV24-1, the J call TRBJ2-2; either TRBD1 or TRBD2 may supply D (5 bases each). Germline lookup yields CDR1 KGHDR and CDR2 SFDVKD. The CDR3 spans 14 residues. The V gene lost 5 bases and the J gene lost 3 bases, with 9 bases spanning the gap.

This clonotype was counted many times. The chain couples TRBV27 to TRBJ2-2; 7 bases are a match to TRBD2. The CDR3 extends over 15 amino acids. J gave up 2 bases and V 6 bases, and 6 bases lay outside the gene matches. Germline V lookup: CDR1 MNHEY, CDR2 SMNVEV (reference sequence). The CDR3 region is CASRVLASNTGELFF. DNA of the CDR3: TGTGCCAGCAGGGTACTAGCGTCCAACACCGGGGAGCTGTTTTTT.

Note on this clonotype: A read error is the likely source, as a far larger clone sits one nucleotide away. The DNA of the CDR3 is TGTGCCAGCAGCCCTAGCGATAATCAGCAGTTCTTC. Translation gives CASSPSDNQQFF. This chain joins TRBV12-3 or TRBV12-4 and TRBJ2-1, with D possibly matching TRBD2 (6 bases). Trimming took 6 bases from V and 11 from J, leaving 14 bases between them. This CDR3 spans 12 amino acids.

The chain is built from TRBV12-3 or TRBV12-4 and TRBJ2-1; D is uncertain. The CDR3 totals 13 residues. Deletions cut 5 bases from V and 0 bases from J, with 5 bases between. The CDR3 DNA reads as TGTGCCAGCAGTCTCTTCTCCTACAATGAGCAGTTCTTC. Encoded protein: CASSLFSYNEQFF.